The 5 T cell receptor beta chains below all came from one sample that was sequenced in a study of T-cell reconstitution after alpha-beta-depleted transplantation in children. The TCRbeta library incorporated unique molecular identifiers. TCRdb independently ran MiXCR on the PCR reads; one entry per CDR3 protein. Among fewer than 350,000 distinct CDR3 sequences listed, around 7.3% were seen once. General study points: Counts and diversity of T cells one year after transplant came mostly from newly produced T cells.

No antigen has been assigned to these receptors. The material sequenced was peripheral blood, taken 360 days after TCRalphabeta/CD19-depleted stem cell transplant. The receptors were sampled from a female patient aged 2-10 years who had a stem cell transplant for Fanconi anemia, so the T cells may come from the graft donor.

This clonotype was seen more than once but under ten times. This chain connects TRBV7-9 to TRBJ1-1; 9 bases align to TRBD1. This CDR3 has 15 amino acids. Germline CDR1 SEHNR, CDR2 FQNEAQ (reference sequence). With V trimmed by 1 base and J by 4 bases, 4 bases remained unmatched. Here the CDR3 reads CASSLGQGGITEAFF. Written as DNA, the CDR3 is TGTGCCAGCAGCTTAGGACAGGGGGGAATCACTGAAGCTTTCTTT.

Many counts were recorded for this clonotype. The rearrangement uses TRBV28 and TRBJ1-2, with 10 bases that match TRBD1. The CDR3 is 14 residues long. Germline V CDR1 and CDR2: MDHEN, SYDVKM. With 2 bases clipped from V and 7 bases from J, the junction kept 4 bases outside the gene matches. CDR3 DNA: TGTGCCAGCAGTTTAGGGACAGGGGTGCGTGGCTACACCTTC. Its translation: CASSLGTGVRGYTF.

This clonotype showed up many times. The chain recombines TRBV24-1 with TRBJ2-1; 8 bases align to TRBD2. The CDR3 totals 16 residues. CDR1 is KGHDR and CDR2 is SFDVKD in the germline V gene. V shed 2 bases, J shed 9 bases, and the junction held 11 bases outside the gene matches. The CDR3 spells CATSDSGTRGDGEQFF. CDR3 nucleotide sequence: TGTGCCACCAGTGATTCCGGGACTAGGGGGGACGGTGAGCAGTTCTTC.

This clonotype was seen repeatedly, ten times or more. V and J are TRBV7-2 and TRBJ2-5; 7 bases are a match to TRBD2. V dropped 10 bases and J dropped 2; count of bases not matched to a gene: 10. Germline loops: CDR1 SGHTA, CDR2 FQGNSA. CDR3 length equals 14 residues. The CDR3 region is CAINVGGTQETQYF. The CDR3 bases are TGTGCCATAAACGTGGGGGGGACTCAAGAGACCCAGTACTTC. The variable domain in full, completed from reference TRBV7-2 and TRBJ2-5, reads GAGVSQSPSNKVTEKGKDVELRCDPISGHTALYWYRQSLGQGLEFLIYFQGNSAPDKSGLPSDRFSAERTGGSVSTLTIQRTQQEDSAVYLCAINVGGTQETQYFGPGTRLLVL.

This clonotype was counted many times. The CDR3 loop reads CASSLTSVGEQFF. CDR3 DNA sequence: TGTGCCAGCAGCCTGACTAGCGTGGGTGAGCAGTTCTTC. The chain carries TRBV12-3 or TRBV12-4 and TRBJ2-1, with 8 bases aligning to TRBD2. The CDR3 totals 13 residues. The J segment lost 9 bases and the V segment lost 6 bases, leaving 7 bases of the junction unmatched.